The T cell receptor beta chain described here comes from a study of identical twins. Between the trimmed V and J ends, which lost 6 bases and 9 bases, there was a span of 18 bases. The CDR3 length is 14 residues. Germline V gives CDR1 SEHNR, CDR2 FQNEAQ (reference sequence). A single record per CDR3 protein comes from TCRdb applying MiXCR to the 5' RACE reads. The sample has around 280,000 distinct CDR3 sequences, about 8.9% seen once. The sample was also reused in another study, on yellow fever vaccine responses in identical twins.

J is TRBJ2-1 and V is TRBV7-9; D is possibly TRBD2 (7 bases). Sequenced: memory (CD45RO+) T cells sorted from blood. This TCR came from a young woman in good health. The CDR3 nucleotides read TGTGCCAGCAGTAAGGGGGGGGATTTCAGTGAGCAGTTCTTC. It translates to CASSKGGDFSEQFF.